A selection of T cell receptor beta chains follows, all from one sample in a study of T cells after yellow fever vaccination. MiXCR, run by TCRdb on the 5' RACE reads, gives a single entry per CDR3 protein. The data hold approximately 580,000 distinct CDR3 sequences, with less than 20% observed a single time. The sequencing here drew on PBMCs, taken 5 to 6 days after the first yellow fever vaccination. The source of these receptors is a man younger than 30 who received the YFV17D yellow fever vaccine. The CDR3 runs from the conserved cysteine through the conserved F or W. Each record gives: V gene, clone size, D gene, J gene, CDR3 DNA, CDR3 protein. A D gene is named only where the DNA matches it firmly. Clone size is shown for a subset of rows, as once, few, many or a class of expanded clone.

v_call: TRBV6-4; clone_size: few; d_call: -; j_call: TRBJ1-6; cdr3_nt: TGTGCCAGCAGTGTCCTAATGGGATCACCCCTCCACTTT; cdr3_aa: CASSVLMGSPLHF
v_call: TRBV7-2; clone_size: -; d_call: -; j_call: TRBJ2-5; cdr3_nt: TGTGCCAGCAGCTTAGCAGGGTTGTACCAAGAGACCCAGTACTTC; cdr3_aa: CASSLAGLYQETQYF
v_call: TRBV4-2; clone_size: -; d_call: -; j_call: TRBJ1-4; cdr3_nt: TGTGCCAGCATGACGGGGGCCCCAACTAATGAAAAACTGTTTTTT; cdr3_aa: CASMTGAPTNEKLFF
v_call: TRBV6-1; clone_size: -; d_call: -; j_call: TRBJ1-6; cdr3_nt: TGTGCCAGCAGTACCCCGACGGGGGCTGGTTCACCCCTCCACTTT; cdr3_aa: CASSTPTGAGSPLHF
v_call: TRBV2; clone_size: many; d_call: -; j_call: TRBJ1-1; cdr3_nt: TGTGCCAGCAGTGAAGGGGCGGGCACTGAAGCTTTCTTT; cdr3_aa: CASSEGAGTEAFF
v_call: TRBV7-2; clone_size: few; d_call: TRBD2; j_call: TRBJ2-1; cdr3_nt: TGTGCCAGCAGACCCGGGAGCGGGGGGGCCGGCAATGAGCAGTTCTTC; cdr3_aa: CASRPGSGGAGNEQFF
v_call: TRBV20-1; clone_size: -; d_call: -; j_call: TRBJ2-7; cdr3_nt: TGCAGTGCTAGATCGCCGGGGGGCCTCTCCTACGAGCAGTACTTC; cdr3_aa: CSARSPGGLSYEQYF
v_call: TRBV9; clone_size: many; d_call: -; j_call: TRBJ1-1; cdr3_nt: TGTGCCAGCAGCGTAGCTGGAGGCGACACTGAAGCTTTCTTT; cdr3_aa: CASSVAGGDTEAFF
v_call: TRBV5-4; clone_size: few; d_call: -; j_call: TRBJ1-2; cdr3_nt: TGTGCCAGCAGCGAACAGGGACTTAACTATGGCTACACCTTC; cdr3_aa: CASSEQGLNYGYTF
v_call: TRBV18; clone_size: -; d_call: TRBD1; j_call: TRBJ2-5; cdr3_nt: TGTGCCAGCTCACCATTGCCCCAGGGGGATTTAAAAGAGACCCAGTACTTC; cdr3_aa: CASSPLPQGDLKETQYF
v_call: TRBV12-3/TRBV12-4; clone_size: -; d_call: -; j_call: TRBJ2-2; cdr3_nt: TGTGCCAGCAGTTTCAGCCAGAACACCGGGGAGCTGTTTTTT; cdr3_aa: CASSFSQNTGELFF
v_call: TRBV5-1; clone_size: few; d_call: TRBD2; j_call: TRBJ2-1; cdr3_nt: TGCGCCAGCAGCTTACGACTAGCGGGGGGGAAAAATGAGCAGTTCTTC; cdr3_aa: CASSLRLAGGKNEQFF
v_call: TRBV27; clone_size: -; d_call: -; j_call: TRBJ2-7; cdr3_nt: TGTGCCAGCAGTTTGGGTAGGGGAGTCGAGCAGTACTTC; cdr3_aa: CASSLGRGVEQYF
v_call: TRBV7-9; clone_size: few; d_call: TRBD2; j_call: TRBJ2-3; cdr3_nt: TGTGCCAGCCTACTAACTAGCGGGGGCACAGATACGCAGTATTTT; cdr3_aa: CASLLTSGGTDTQYF
v_call: TRBV4-3; clone_size: few; d_call: -; j_call: TRBJ1-5; cdr3_nt: TGCGCCAGCAGCCAAGATTTCCCAGGGGAGGGTCAGCCCCAGCATTTT; cdr3_aa: CASSQDFPGEGQPQHF
v_call: TRBV12-3/TRBV12-4; clone_size: many; d_call: TRBD1; j_call: TRBJ2-7; cdr3_nt: TGTGCCAGCAGTCCGACAGGGGACTCACGCGAGCAGTACTTC; cdr3_aa: CASSPTGDSREQYF
v_call: TRBV6-1; clone_size: -; d_call: TRBD2; j_call: TRBJ2-4; cdr3_nt: TGTGCCAGCATGGGGGGTGTAGCGGGACCGAGTTACTTC; cdr3_aa: CASMGGVAGPSYF
v_call: TRBV12-3/TRBV12-4; clone_size: few; d_call: -; j_call: TRBJ2-1; cdr3_nt: TGTGCCAGCAGCCAGAGGTCGGGGCGCGATGAGCAGTTCTTC; cdr3_aa: CASSQRSGRDEQFF
v_call: TRBV12-3/TRBV12-4; clone_size: many; d_call: -; j_call: TRBJ2-3; cdr3_nt: TGTGCCAGCAGTTTCGGTGGGACCACAGATACGCAGTATTTT; cdr3_aa: CASSFGGTTDTQYF
v_call: TRBV7-2; clone_size: -; d_call: -; j_call: TRBJ1-1; cdr3_nt: TGTGCCAGCAGCCCCACCGCGCGGGGGGACACTGAAGCTTTCTTT; cdr3_aa: CASSPTARGDTEAFF
v_call: TRBV7-8; clone_size: -; d_call: -; j_call: TRBJ1-4; cdr3_nt: TGTGCCAGCAGCTTAGGGAGAGTCAGGGAAGAAAAACTGTTTTTT; cdr3_aa: CASSLGRVREEKLFF
v_call: TRBV12-3/TRBV12-4; clone_size: many; d_call: -; j_call: TRBJ1-5; cdr3_nt: TGTGCCAGCAGTTTATCTGCCCAGGGGACAAATCAGCCCCAGCATTTT; cdr3_aa: CASSLSAQGTNQPQHF
v_call: TRBV5-1; clone_size: -; d_call: -; j_call: TRBJ2-1; cdr3_nt: TGCGCCAGCAGGATGACTACAACTACCAATGAGCAGTTCTTC; cdr3_aa: CASRMTTTTNEQFF
v_call: TRBV20-1; clone_size: few; d_call: -; j_call: TRBJ2-5; cdr3_nt: TGCAGTGCCCCGAAAGTACAAGAGACCCAGTACTTC; cdr3_aa: CSAPKVQETQYF
v_call: TRBV7-9; clone_size: -; d_call: TRBD2; j_call: TRBJ2-1; cdr3_nt: TGTGCCAGCAGCCTCGGGGGGGCGGGAAGGGATGAGCAGTTCTTC; cdr3_aa: CASSLGGAGRDEQFF
v_call: TRBV6-2/TRBV6-3; clone_size: many; d_call: TRBD1; j_call: TRBJ2-1; cdr3_nt: TGTGCCAGCAGTACAAGCCCGGACAGGGGGAGGGAGTTCTTC; cdr3_aa: CASSTSPDRGREFF
v_call: TRBV5-1; clone_size: many; d_call: TRBD1; j_call: TRBJ1-2; cdr3_nt: TGCGCCAGCAGCTTGGCCGCCGACAGGGATAACTATGGCTACACCTTC; cdr3_aa: CASSLAADRDNYGYTF
v_call: TRBV12-3/TRBV12-4; clone_size: many; d_call: -; j_call: TRBJ2-5; cdr3_nt: TGTGCCAGCACTTTGGACGGAATCCAAGAGACCCAGTACTTC; cdr3_aa: CASTLDGIQETQYF
v_call: TRBV7-2; clone_size: few; d_call: TRBD2; j_call: TRBJ2-5; cdr3_nt: TGTGCCAGCAGCTTCGCTTTAGCGGGGGGGCAGGAGACCCAGTACTTC; cdr3_aa: CASSFALAGGQETQYF
v_call: TRBV6-5; clone_size: few; d_call: TRBD2; j_call: TRBJ2-2; cdr3_nt: TGTGCCAGCAGTCGCGGGACTAGCGGGCGAACCGGGGAGCTGTTTTTT; cdr3_aa: CASSRGTSGRTGELFF
v_call: TRBV10-1; clone_size: -; d_call: -; j_call: TRBJ2-3; cdr3_nt: TGCGCCAGCAGTGCTGGACAAGCCACAGATACGCAGTATTTT; cdr3_aa: CASSAGQATDTQYF
v_call: TRBV7-2; clone_size: -; d_call: TRBD2; j_call: TRBJ2-1; cdr3_nt: TGTGCCAGCAGCTCACCCACTCGAGGACTAGCGGGGGGGAGCTCCTACAATGAGCAGTTCTTC; cdr3_aa: CASSSPTRGLAGGSSYNEQFF
v_call: TRBV12-3/TRBV12-4; clone_size: few; d_call: -; j_call: TRBJ1-5; cdr3_nt: TGTGCCAGCAGTTTAGAAGGGGCTCGGAGTCAGCCCCAGCATTTT; cdr3_aa: CASSLEGARSQPQHF
v_call: TRBV5-1; clone_size: -; d_call: -; j_call: TRBJ2-5; cdr3_nt: TGCGCCAGCAGCTTGACCGGAAGGAGGGAGACCCAGTACTTC; cdr3_aa: CASSLTGRRETQYF
v_call: TRBV5-5; clone_size: few; d_call: -; j_call: TRBJ1-1; cdr3_nt: TGTGCCAGCAGCTTTCTGGTTCAGGGCGGGAACACTGAAGCTTTCTTT; cdr3_aa: CASSFLVQGGNTEAFF
v_call: TRBV24-1; clone_size: few; d_call: -; j_call: TRBJ2-2; cdr3_nt: TGTGCCACCAGTGATTTAAGGCGGAATAACACCGGGGAGCTGTTTTTT; cdr3_aa: CATSDLRRNNTGELFF
v_call: TRBV28; clone_size: -; d_call: TRBD1; j_call: TRBJ2-5; cdr3_nt: TGTGCCAGCAGTCCCGACCGGGACAGGGCATTACTAGGGACCCAGTACTTC; cdr3_aa: CASSPDRDRALLGTQYF
v_call: TRBV7-9; clone_size: -; d_call: -; j_call: TRBJ2-1; cdr3_nt: TGTGCCAGCAGCTTAAATGTGGAATCCAACTTGGATGAGCAGTTCTTC; cdr3_aa: CASSLNVESNLDEQFF
v_call: TRBV7-6; clone_size: -; d_call: -; j_call: TRBJ2-7; cdr3_nt: TGTGCCAGCAGCCCCGACAGGTTTGGGAGCTACGAGCAGTACTTC; cdr3_aa: CASSPDRFGSYEQYF
v_call: TRBV6-5; clone_size: -; d_call: -; j_call: TRBJ2-5; cdr3_nt: TGTGCCAGCAGGTTCCAGGGGACCCAGTACTTC; cdr3_aa: CASRFQGTQYF
v_call: TRBV19; clone_size: few; d_call: -; j_call: TRBJ2-3; cdr3_nt: TGTGCCAGTAGTGGCAGTCCTCTCCTCACAGATACGCAGTATTTT; cdr3_aa: CASSGSPLLTDTQYF
v_call: TRBV12-3/TRBV12-4; clone_size: -; d_call: TRBD1; j_call: TRBJ1-2; cdr3_nt: TGTGCCAGCAATTTGGGACAGGTCGGCGGCTACACCTTC; cdr3_aa: CASNLGQVGGYTF
v_call: TRBV29-1; clone_size: -; d_call: -; j_call: TRBJ2-5; cdr3_nt: TGCAGCGTTGGGGAGGGGGGGCAAGAGACCCAGTACTTC; cdr3_aa: CSVGEGGQETQYF
v_call: TRBV2; clone_size: few; d_call: -; j_call: TRBJ2-3; cdr3_nt: TGTGCCAGCAGTAATACCGGGGCAGATACGCAGTATTTT; cdr3_aa: CASSNTGADTQYF
v_call: TRBV9; clone_size: -; d_call: -; j_call: TRBJ1-1; cdr3_nt: TGTGCCAGCAGCCCTTGGGAGTATACGGTGGCTGAAGCTTTCTTT; cdr3_aa: CASSPWEYTVAEAFF
v_call: TRBV4-3; clone_size: -; d_call: TRBD1; j_call: TRBJ2-3; cdr3_nt: TGCGCCAGCAGCCAAGCCACAGGGGGCACAGATACGCAGTATTTT; cdr3_aa: CASSQATGGTDTQYF
v_call: TRBV4-3; clone_size: few; d_call: -; j_call: TRBJ1-1; cdr3_nt: TGCGCCAGCGGGGATGAAGGTCGCACTGAAGCTTTCTTT; cdr3_aa: CASGDEGRTEAFF
v_call: TRBV6-1; clone_size: -; d_call: TRBD1; j_call: TRBJ1-2; cdr3_nt: TGTGCCAGCAGTGGCACGACAGGGTATAATGGCTACACCTTC; cdr3_aa: CASSGTTGYNGYTF
v_call: TRBV30; clone_size: few; d_call: -; j_call: TRBJ1-1; cdr3_nt: TGTGCCTGGAGTCTCACGGCGACAGCTTTCTTT; cdr3_aa: CAWSLTATAFF